The rows below give T cell receptor beta chains drawn from one sample of a study of shared clonotypes between healthy human individuals. Clones were read by immunoSEQ multiplex PCR, and TCRdb kept only the in-frame ones, dropping some. The sample includes 1 million to 1.2 million clones, roughly 80% of them seen just once. Sequenced input: memory CD4+ T cells from PBMCs. The receptor source for this set is a man aged 18 to 29 in good health. Some clones in this sample may be carry-over from other donors' samples. CDR3s include the opening cysteine and the closing phenylalanine or tryptophan. The D gene is left open where the match is weak. Rows give clone size only sometimes, using once, few, many, or a class for an expanded clone.

V	size	J	D	CDR3	DNA
TRBV14	few	TRBJ2-7	NA	CASSHRTDRGEQYF	TGTGCCAGCAGCCATAGGACAGACCGGGGAGAGCAGTACTTC
TRBV9	NA	TRBJ1-1	NA	CASSVDSLNTEAFF	TGTGCCAGCAGCGTCGACAGCCTGAACACTGAAGCTTTCTTT
TRBV6-5	NA	TRBJ2-1	TRBD1	CASSYSTGSKDNEQFF	TGTGCCAGCAGTTACTCGACAGGGAGTAAGGACAATGAGCAGTTCTTC
TRBV7-9	NA	TRBJ2-5	TRBD2	CASSSGGLQETQYF	TGTGCCAGCAGCTCGGGGGGACTCCAAGAGACCCAGTACTTC
TRBV27	few	TRBJ2-7	TRBD1	CASRTRDRALRLYF	TGTGCCAGCCGGACCCGGGACAGGGCCCTACGGTTGTACTTC
TRBV28	NA	TRBJ2-3	TRBD2	CASNVWGGGSTDTQYF	TGTGCCAGCAACGTCTGGGGCGGGGGTTCCACAGATACGCAGTATTTT
TRBV29-1	NA	TRBJ1-1	NA	CSVSRRGGVGTEAFF	TGCAGCGTGAGCCGCCGTGGGGGGGTGGGCACTGAAGCTTTCTTT
TRBV19	NA	TRBJ1-5	TRBD1	CASSIRTGTGNQPQHF	TGTGCCAGTAGTATCCGGACAGGGACCGGCAATCAGCCCCAGCATTTT
TRBV10-3	NA	TRBJ2-7	NA	CAISAGLRPEQYF	TGTGCCATCAGTGCAGGTCTCCGTCCCGAGCAGTACTTC
TRBV28	once	TRBJ1-1	NA	CASSSAENTEAFF	TGTGCCAGCAGTTCCGCAGAGAACACTGAAGCTTTCTTT
TRBV5-1	NA	TRBJ1-1	NA	CASSLRVWDTEAFF	TGCGCCAGCAGCTTGCGGGTGTGGGACACTGAAGCTTTCTTT